Sequencing of this TCR beta chain was carried out in a study of control samples from healthy donors and cancer patients. Repertoires were generated with immunoSEQ multiplex PCR, while TCRdb's copy carries only in-frame clones and drops some. The top ten hold around 2.8% of the sample, which has approximately 97,000 clones, just under 95% seen once. Germline V lookup: CDR1 MNHEY, CDR2 SMNVEV (reference sequence). The V gene lost 11 bases and the J gene lost 9 bases, with 26 bases spanning the gap. The CDR3 loop spans 15 amino acids. The J gene is TRBJ2-4, the V gene TRBV27; D is unresolved. The clonotype originates from a human donor in good health. The donor label of this sample is uncertain. Input material: blood. The CDR3 DNA reads TGTGCCGCCAGAGACCGGTCGTGGCCGAATGGCATTCAGTACTTC. Its translation is CAARDRSWPNGIQYF.